This entry describes one TCR beta chain. Antigen specificity is unknown. The data were obtained in a study of cytomegalovirus exposure and HLA in healthy donors. Vbeta (60) and Jbeta (13) primers were used in the PCR. Repertoires were generated with immunoSEQ multiplex PCR, while TCRdb's copy carries only in-frame clones and drops some. The table includes fewer than 200,000 clones, 65% to 85% detected once. General observations from the study: Later analysis associated a missense DCLRE1C variant with TCR beta V- and J-gene trimming. Accurate prediction of most subjects' HLA-A and HLA-B alleles from TCR beta sequences was reported. Fewer N-insertions than the approximately 610-donor mean were reportedly shown by an Asian-associated ancestry cluster in a later analysis.

Unrecorded immune exposures were likely, despite nominal health at sampling. With 5 bases removed from V and 10 bases from J, the gap between germline ends came to 8 bases. This CDR3 region has 10 residues. In germline, CDR1 is MNHNS, CDR2 SASEGT. V and J are TRBV6-1 and TRBJ1-1; D is undetermined. Input material: PBMCs. This receptor was identified in a woman between 50 and 59 years old in good health and CMV-seropositive. CDR3 protein: CASSSRSAFF. The CDR3 nucleotides read TGTGCCAGCAGTTCGAGATCAGCTTTCTTT.